This T cell receptor (beta chain) comes out of a study of T cells in Graves' hyperthyroidism and ophthalmopathy. Study results and limitations: In the blood, most expanded thyroid clonotypes above 0.001 appeared as well. By a 13 V-J model, ophthalmopathy was set apart from stable hyperthyroidism.

In regard to this clonotype: Its antigen is as yet unknown. A much more abundant neighbour one base away suggests this may be a read error.

Researchers amplified the TCR beta CDR3 regions from RNA transcripts. First-round RT-PCR with HTBI primers amplified the TCR CDR3 region. A single record per CDR3 protein comes from TCRdb applying MiXCR to the multiplex PCR reads. The repertoire has about half a million distinct CDR3 sequences, 20% to 25% of them found once; the top ten carry approximately 49%. CDR3 length: 14 residues. The germline V gene encodes CDR1 SNHLY and CDR2 FYNNEI. The V end lost 7 bases, the J end lost 3 bases, and 13 bases lay between the germline ends. This receptor was obtained from a woman between 65 and 79 years old with Graves' ophthalmopathy. The chain carries TRBV2 and TRBJ2-1, with a weak D call TRBD2 (6 bases). The specimen was blood. The CDR3 DNA is TGTGCCAGCACCGTAGCGGCAGGCTACAATGAGCAGTTCTTC. It encodes CASTVAAGYNEQFF.